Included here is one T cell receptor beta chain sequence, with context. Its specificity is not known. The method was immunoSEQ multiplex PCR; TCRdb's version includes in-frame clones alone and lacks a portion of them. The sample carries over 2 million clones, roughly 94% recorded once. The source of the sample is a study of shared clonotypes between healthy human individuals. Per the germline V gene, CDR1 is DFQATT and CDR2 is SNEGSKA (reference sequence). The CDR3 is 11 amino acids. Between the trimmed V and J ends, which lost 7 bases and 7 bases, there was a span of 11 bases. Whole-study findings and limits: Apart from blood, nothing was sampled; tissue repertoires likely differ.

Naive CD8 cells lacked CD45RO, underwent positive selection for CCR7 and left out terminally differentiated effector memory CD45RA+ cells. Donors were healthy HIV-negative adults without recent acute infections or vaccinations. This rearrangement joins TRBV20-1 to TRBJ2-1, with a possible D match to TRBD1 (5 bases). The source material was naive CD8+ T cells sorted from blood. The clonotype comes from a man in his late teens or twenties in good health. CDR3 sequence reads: CSGTRLNEQFF. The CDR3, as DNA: TGCAGTGGGACAAGGTTGAATGAGCAGTTCTTC.